The 10 T cell receptor beta chains given below trace back to one sample, sequenced in a study of cytomegalovirus exposure and HLA in healthy donors. The PCR ran on 60 Vbeta and 13 Jbeta primers. Profiled with immunoSEQ multiplex PCR; TCRdb holds only in-frame clones, not every one. This sample carries about 300,000 clones, 70% to 90% of them seen once, and the ten largest clones take less than 4%. Sequencing was done on a sample of PBMCs. Receptors originate from a man aged 40-50 years in good health and CMV-seropositive.

This rearrangement joins TRBV11-2 to TRBJ2-7; tentatively, D is TRBD1 (5 bases). Trimming left V 2 bases short and J 5 bases short, with 13 bases between. This CDR3 is 14 amino acids long. CDR1 is SGHAT, CDR2 FQNNGV, per germline. This CDR3 is CASSLTDTLHEQYF. The CDR3 nucleotides read TGTGCCAGCAGCTTAACGGACACTCTACACGAGCAGTACTTC.

The V gene is TRBV7-8, the J gene TRBJ1-1, with D unclear. This CDR3 has 14 amino acids. The germline CDR1 and CDR2 sequences are SGHVS and FQNEAQ. Trimming cost V 5 bases and J 1 base, with 11 bases left between them. DNA of the CDR3: TGTGCCAGCAGCCAGTACCCGGGGAACACTGAAGCTTTCTTT. It is translated as CASSQYPGNTEAFF. Complete variable domain (other parts from reference TRBV7-8 and TRBJ1-1): GAGVSQSPRYKVAKRGQDVALRCDPISGHVSLFWYQQALGQGPEFLTYFQNEAQLDKSGLPSDRFFAERPEGSVSTLKIQRTQQEDSAVYLCASSQYPGNTEAFFGQGTRLTVV.

The chain carries TRBV7-8 and TRBJ2-1; TRBD1 agrees at 9 bases. The CDR3 totals 14 residues. Per the germline V gene, CDR1 is SGHVS and CDR2 is FQNEAQ. After removal of 6 bases from V and 6 bases from J, the junction contained 6 bases not matched to a gene. The CDR3 here is CASSPGQGSNEQFF. The CDR3 DNA sequence: TGTGCCAGCAGTCCGGGACAGGGTTCCAATGAGCAGTTCTTC. Based on the CDR3 plus reference TRBV7-8 and TRBJ2-1, the full variable domain is GAGVSQSPRYKVAKRGQDVALRCDPISGHVSLFWYQQALGQGPEFLTYFQNEAQLDKSGLPSDRFFAERPEGSVSTLKIQRTQQEDSAVYLCASSPGQGSNEQFFGPGTRLTVL.

The chain combines TRBV6-6 with TRBJ1-5, with a tentative D call TRBD1 (6 bases). This CDR3 region has 14 residues. The V end lost 5 bases, the J end lost 2 bases, and 10 bases lay between the germline ends. Germline V lookup: CDR1 MNHNY, CDR2 SVGAGI (reference sequence). The CDR3 DNA sequence: TGTGCCAGCAGTGTACAGGGTCGCAATCAGCCCCAGCATTTT. Translating it yields CASSVQGRNQPQHF.

The chain combines TRBV6-1 with TRBJ1-4; no definite D call. Per germline, CDR1 MNHNS and CDR2 SASEGT. CDR3 length: 16 residues. With 4 bases removed from V and 1 base from J, the gap between germline ends came to 13 bases. The CDR3 here is CASSAREKGTNEKLFF. The CDR3 DNA sequence: TGTGCCAGCAGTGCCCGGGAGAAGGGAACTAATGAAAAACTGTTTTTT.

This chain uses TRBV15 with TRBJ2-1, with TRBD2 identical over 9 bases. Germline V gene data show CDR1 as LNHNV and CDR2 as YYDKDF (reference sequence). Trimming took 4 bases from V and 2 from J; bases not matched to a gene: 3. The length of the CDR3 is 15 residues. CDR3 DNA sequence: TGTGCCACCAGCATAGCGGGAGCTCCCTACAATGAGCAGTTCTTC. Translated: CATSIAGAPYNEQFF.

V gene TRBV7-9 combines with J gene TRBJ2-3; the D gene is possibly TRBD1 (6 bases). CDR3 size: 14 residues. CDR1 is SEHNR and CDR2 is FQNEAQ in the germline V gene (reference sequence). V lost 10 bases and J 6 bases, leaving 20 bases between the germline ends. The CDR3 DNA follows: TGTGCCACCGTAAAGGGGGAAACAGAGGATACGCAGTATTTT. Its protein product is CATVKGETEDTQYF.

This clone was detected a few times. V and J are TRBV28 and TRBJ2-7, with D possibly matching TRBD1 (6 bases). Trimming took off 4 bases at V and 3 bases at J, with 16 bases between the two ends. Per germline, CDR1 MDHEN and CDR2 SYDVKM. The CDR3 covers 15 residues. The DNA of the CDR3 is TGTGCCAGCAGTTCCCCCTCCAGGGGTTTCTACGAGCAGTACTTC. Translated: CASSSPSRGFYEQYF.

This sequence joins TRBV9 and TRBJ2-7; 7 bases match TRBD1. Germline values: CDR1 SGDLS, CDR2 YYNGEE. This CDR3 contains 16 residues. V was clipped by 5 bases and J by 3 bases; unmatched bases: 14. This chain's CDR3 is CASRCLEPGQNYEQYF. CDR3 DNA sequence: TGTGCCAGCAGGTGCCTGGAACCGGGACAGAACTACGAGCAGTACTTC.

This chain connects TRBV7-2 to TRBJ1-5; TRBD1 is a possible D gene (6 bases). Trimming cost V 2 bases and J 0 bases, with 14 bases left between them. This CDR3 spans 17 amino acids. The V gene's germline CDR1 is SGHTA and CDR2 FQGNSA. CDR3 loop: CASSLYVGGYSNQPQHF. CDR3 in DNA: TGTGCCAGCAGCTTATACGTAGGGGGTTATAGCAATCAGCCCCAGCATTTT.